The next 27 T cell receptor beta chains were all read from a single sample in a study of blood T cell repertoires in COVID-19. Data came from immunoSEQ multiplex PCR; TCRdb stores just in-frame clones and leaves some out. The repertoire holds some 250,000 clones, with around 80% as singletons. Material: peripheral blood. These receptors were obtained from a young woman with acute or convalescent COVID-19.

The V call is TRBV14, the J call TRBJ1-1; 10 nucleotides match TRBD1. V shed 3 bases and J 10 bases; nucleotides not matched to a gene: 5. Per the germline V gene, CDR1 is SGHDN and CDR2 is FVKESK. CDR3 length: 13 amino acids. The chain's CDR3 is CASSHLDRGRAFF. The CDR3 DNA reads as TGTGCCAGCAGCCACCTAGACAGGGGGCGAGCTTTCTTT.

CDR3 in amino acids: CACAGGNPGQDNYEQYF. CDR3 nucleotide sequence: TGTGCCTGCGCCGGGGGTAACCCGGGACAGGACAACTACGAGCAGTACTTC. The J gene is TRBJ2-7, the V gene TRBV30, with 8 bases that match TRBD1. J was trimmed by 3 bases and V by 6 bases; bases with no gene match: 19. The CDR3 contains 17 residues. The V gene's germline CDR1 is GTSNPN and CDR2 SVGIG (reference sequence).

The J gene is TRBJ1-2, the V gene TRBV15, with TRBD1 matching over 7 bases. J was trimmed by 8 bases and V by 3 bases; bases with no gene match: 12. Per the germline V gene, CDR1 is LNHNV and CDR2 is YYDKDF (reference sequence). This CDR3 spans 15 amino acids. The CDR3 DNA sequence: TGTGCCACCAGCAGGTCAGGAACAGGGGTTCGAGGCTACACCTTC. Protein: CATSRSGTGVRGYTF.

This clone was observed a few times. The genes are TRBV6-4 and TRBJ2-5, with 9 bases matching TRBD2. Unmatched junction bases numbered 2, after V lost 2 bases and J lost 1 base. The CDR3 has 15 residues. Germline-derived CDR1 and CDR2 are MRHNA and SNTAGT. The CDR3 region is CASSDGAGGQETQYF. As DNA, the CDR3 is TGTGCCAGCAGTGACGGAGCGGGAGGCCAAGAGACCCAGTACTTC.

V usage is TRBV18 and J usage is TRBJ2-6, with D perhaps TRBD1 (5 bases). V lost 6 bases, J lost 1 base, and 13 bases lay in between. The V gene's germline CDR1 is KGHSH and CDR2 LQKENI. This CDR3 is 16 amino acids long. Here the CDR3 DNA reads TGTGCCAGCTCGCCCCAAGGGGCTTCTGGGGCCAACGTCCTGACTTTC. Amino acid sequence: CASSPQGASGANVLTF. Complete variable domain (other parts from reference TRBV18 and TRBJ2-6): NAGVMQNPRHLVRRRGQEARLRCSPMKGHSHVYWYRQLPEEGLKFMVYLQKENIIDESGMPKERFSAEFPKEGPSILRIQQVVRGDSAAYFCASSPQGASGANVLTFGAGSRLTVL.

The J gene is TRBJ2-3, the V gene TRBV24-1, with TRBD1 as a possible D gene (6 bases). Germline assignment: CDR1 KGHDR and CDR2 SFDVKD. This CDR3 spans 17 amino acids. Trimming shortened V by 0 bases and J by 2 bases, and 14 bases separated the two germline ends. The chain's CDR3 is CATSDLRKGTLTDTQYF. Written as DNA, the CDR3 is TGTGCCACCAGTGATTTGCGAAAGGGGACACTCACAGATACGCAGTATTTT.

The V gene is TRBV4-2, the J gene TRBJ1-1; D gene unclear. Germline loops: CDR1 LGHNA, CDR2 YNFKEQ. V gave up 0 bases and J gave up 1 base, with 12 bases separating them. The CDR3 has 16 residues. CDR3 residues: CASSQDVRGTNTEAFF. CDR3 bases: TGTGCCAGCAGCCAAGACGTCCGGGGAACGAACACTGAAGCTTTCTTT.

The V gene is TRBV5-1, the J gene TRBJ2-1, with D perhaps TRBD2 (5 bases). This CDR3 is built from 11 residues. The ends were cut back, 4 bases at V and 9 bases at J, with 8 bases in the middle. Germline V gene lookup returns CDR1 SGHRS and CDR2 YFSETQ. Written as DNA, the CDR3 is TGCGCCAGCAGCGCCGGGATTGAGCAGTTCTTC. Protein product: CASSAGIEQFF.

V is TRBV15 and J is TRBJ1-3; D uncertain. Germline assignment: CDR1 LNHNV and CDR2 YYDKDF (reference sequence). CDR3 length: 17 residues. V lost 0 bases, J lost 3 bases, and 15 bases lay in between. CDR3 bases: TGTGCCACCAGCAGAGATCATGTAGCAAGACGTGGAAACACCATATATTTT. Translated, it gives CATSRDHVARRGNTIYF.

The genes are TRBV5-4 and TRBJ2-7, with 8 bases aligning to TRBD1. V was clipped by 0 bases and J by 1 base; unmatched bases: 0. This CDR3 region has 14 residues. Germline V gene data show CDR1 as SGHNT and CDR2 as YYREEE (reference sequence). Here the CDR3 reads CASSLGQGSYEQYF. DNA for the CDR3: TGTGCCAGCAGCTTGGGACAGGGGTCCTACGAGCAGTACTTC.

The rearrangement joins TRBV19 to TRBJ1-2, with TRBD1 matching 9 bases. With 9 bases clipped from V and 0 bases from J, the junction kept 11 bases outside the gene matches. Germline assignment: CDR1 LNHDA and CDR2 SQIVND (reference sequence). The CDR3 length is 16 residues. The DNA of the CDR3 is TGTGCCAGCCATGGGACAGGGAGCGGGGCTAACTATGGCTACACCTTC. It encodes CASHGTGSGANYGYTF.

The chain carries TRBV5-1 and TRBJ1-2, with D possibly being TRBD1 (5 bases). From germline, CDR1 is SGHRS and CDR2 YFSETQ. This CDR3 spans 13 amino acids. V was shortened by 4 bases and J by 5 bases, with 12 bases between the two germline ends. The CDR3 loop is CASSRTDNYGYTF. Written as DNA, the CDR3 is TGCGCCAGCAGCCGAACGGACAATTATGGCTACACCTTC.

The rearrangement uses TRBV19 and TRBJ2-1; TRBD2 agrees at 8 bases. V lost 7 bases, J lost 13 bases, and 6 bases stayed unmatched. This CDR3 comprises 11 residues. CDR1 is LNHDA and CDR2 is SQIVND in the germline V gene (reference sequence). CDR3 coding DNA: TGTGCCAGTATGTTCGGGAGGGCACAGTTCTTC. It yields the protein CASMFGRAQFF.

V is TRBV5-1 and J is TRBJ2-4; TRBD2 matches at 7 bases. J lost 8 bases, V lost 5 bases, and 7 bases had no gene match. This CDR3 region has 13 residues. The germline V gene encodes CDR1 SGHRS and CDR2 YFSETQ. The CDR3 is CASRGGTLDIQYF. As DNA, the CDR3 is TGCGCCAGCAGGGGGGGGACCCTGGACATTCAGTACTTC.

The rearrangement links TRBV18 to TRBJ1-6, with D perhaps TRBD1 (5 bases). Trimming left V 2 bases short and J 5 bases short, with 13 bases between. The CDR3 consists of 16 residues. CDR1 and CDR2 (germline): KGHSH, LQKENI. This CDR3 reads CASSPFVDTNNSPLHF. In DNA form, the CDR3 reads TGTGCCAGCTCACCATTCGTGGACACCAATAATTCACCCCTCCACTTT.

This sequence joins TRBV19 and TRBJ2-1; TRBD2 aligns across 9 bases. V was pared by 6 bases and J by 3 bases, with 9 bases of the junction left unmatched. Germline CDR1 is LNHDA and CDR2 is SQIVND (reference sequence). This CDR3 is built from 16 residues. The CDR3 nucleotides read TGTGCCAGTAGACCCGGGGCTAGCGGGGACTACAATGAGCAGTTCTTC. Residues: CASRPGASGDYNEQFF.

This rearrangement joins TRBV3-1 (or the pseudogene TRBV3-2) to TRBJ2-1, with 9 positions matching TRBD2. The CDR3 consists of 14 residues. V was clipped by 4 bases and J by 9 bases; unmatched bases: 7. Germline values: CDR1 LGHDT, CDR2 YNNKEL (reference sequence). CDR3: CASSPGTSLPEQFF. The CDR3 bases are TGTGCCAGCAGCCCCGGGACTAGCCTCCCTGAGCAGTTCTTC.

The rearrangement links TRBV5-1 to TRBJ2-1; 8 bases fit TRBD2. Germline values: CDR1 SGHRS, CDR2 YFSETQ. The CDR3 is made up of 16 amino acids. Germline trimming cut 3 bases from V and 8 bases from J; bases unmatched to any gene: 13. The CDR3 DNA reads TGCGCCAGCAGCTGGTTAAAAGCGGGAGCGGTGCATGAGCAGTTCTTC. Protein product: CASSWLKAGAVHEQFF.

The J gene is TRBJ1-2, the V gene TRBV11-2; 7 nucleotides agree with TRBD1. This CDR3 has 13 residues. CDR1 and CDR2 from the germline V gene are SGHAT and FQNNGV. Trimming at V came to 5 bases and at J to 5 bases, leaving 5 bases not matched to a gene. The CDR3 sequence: CASSLGTVYGYTF. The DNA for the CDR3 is TGTGCCAGCAGCCTAGGGACAGTTTATGGCTACACCTTC.

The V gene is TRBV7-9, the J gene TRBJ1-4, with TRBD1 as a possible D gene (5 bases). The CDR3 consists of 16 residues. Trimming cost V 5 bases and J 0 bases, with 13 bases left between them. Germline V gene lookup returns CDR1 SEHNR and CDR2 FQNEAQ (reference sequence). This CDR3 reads CASSIPTVPTNEKLFF. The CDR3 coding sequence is TGTGCCAGCAGCATCCCGACAGTCCCAACTAATGAAAAACTGTTTTTT.

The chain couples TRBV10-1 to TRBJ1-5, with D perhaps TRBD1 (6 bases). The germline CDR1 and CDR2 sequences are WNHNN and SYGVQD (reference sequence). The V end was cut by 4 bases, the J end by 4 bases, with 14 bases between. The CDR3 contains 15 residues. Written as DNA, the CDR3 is TGCGCCAGCAGTGCTCGGGCAGGGGAAAATCAGCCCCAGCATTTT. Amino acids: CASSARAGENQPQHF.

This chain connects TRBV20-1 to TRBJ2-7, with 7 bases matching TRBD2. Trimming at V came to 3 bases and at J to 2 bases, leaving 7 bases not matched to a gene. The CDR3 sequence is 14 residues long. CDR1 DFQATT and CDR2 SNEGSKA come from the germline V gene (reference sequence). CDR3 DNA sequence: TGCAGTGCTAGTAAGGCGGGAGCCCCCTACGAGCAGTACTTC. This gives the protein CSASKAGAPYEQYF.

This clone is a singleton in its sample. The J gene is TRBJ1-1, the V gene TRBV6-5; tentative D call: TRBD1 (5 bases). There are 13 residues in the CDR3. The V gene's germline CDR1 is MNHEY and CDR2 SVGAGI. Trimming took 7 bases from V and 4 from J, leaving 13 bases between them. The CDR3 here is CASTLGGSTEAFF. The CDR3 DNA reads TGTGCCAGCACCCTCGGGGGGTCCACTGAAGCTTTCTTT.

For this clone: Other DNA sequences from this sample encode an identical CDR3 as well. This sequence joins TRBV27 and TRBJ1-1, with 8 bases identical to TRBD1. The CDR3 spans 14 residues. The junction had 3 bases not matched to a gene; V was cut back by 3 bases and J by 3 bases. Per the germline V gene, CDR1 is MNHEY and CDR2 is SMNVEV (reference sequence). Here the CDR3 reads CASSLNRGDTEAFF. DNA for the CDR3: TGTGCCAGCAGTTTGAACAGGGGGGACACTGAAGCTTTCTTT.

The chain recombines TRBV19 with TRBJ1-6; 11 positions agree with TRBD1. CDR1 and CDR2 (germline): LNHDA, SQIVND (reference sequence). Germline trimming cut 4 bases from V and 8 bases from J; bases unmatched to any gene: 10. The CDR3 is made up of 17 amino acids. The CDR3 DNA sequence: TGTGCCAGTAGTAAACTAACTCCGGGACAGGGGGATTCACCCCTCCACTTT. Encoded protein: CASSKLTPGQGDSPLHF. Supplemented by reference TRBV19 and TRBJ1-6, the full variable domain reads DGGITQSPKYLFRKEGQNVTLSCEQNLNHDAMYWYRQDPGQGLRLIYYSQIVNDFQKGDIAEGYSVSREKKESFPLTVTSAQKNPTAFYLCASSKLTPGQGDSPLHFGNGTRLTVT.

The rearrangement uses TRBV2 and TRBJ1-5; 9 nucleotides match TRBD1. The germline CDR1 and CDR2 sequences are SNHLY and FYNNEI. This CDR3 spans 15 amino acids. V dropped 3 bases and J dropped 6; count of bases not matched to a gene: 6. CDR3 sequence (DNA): TGTGCCAGCAGTGAGGGGGGACAGGGAAGTCAGCCCCAGCATTTT. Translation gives CASSEGGQGSQPQHF.

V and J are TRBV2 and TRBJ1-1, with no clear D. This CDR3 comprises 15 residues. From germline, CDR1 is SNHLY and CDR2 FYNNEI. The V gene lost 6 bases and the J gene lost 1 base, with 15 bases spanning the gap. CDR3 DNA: TGTGCCAGCAGAGAATTTAGAAAAGCGAACACTGAAGCTTTCTTT. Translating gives CASREFRKANTEAFF.